This record looks at one T cell receptor (beta chain) sequence and its context. Its cognate antigen has yet to be identified. Base qualities are not provided; no much larger clone lies one nucleotide away. The data belong to a study of T cell responses to AZD1222 COVID-19 vaccine (dated by TCRdb to about 2021). Regarding the complete study: AZD1222 recipients given second doses at about 4 weeks or at about 12 weeks were pooled, since spike-specific TCR depth and breadth were not found to differ between the two schedules. A total of approximately 240 trial participants underwent TCR sequencing, of whom approximately 210 received two doses of AZD1222 and some 26 received two doses of the MenACWY control vaccine. Trial participants were enrolled by age into 18-55, 56-69 and 70-plus year subgroups, with around 150, 28 and 57 TCR-sequenced participants respectively. What the research found in general, with its limitations: Reportedly, close to half of the unique spike-specific TCRs recognized epitopes lying outside the regions that are mutated in the B.1.351 and B.1.1.7 variants. Only a handful of AZD1222 recipients were SARS-CoV-2 seropositive at baseline, limiting conclusions about previously exposed vaccinees. In the small 56-69-year group, the increase in depth fell short of significance, most likely because of low power. The vaccine-associated CD4 TCRs covered the entire spike protein, and the dominant responses fell in regions 160-218 and 743-854. Spike-specific TCR breadth and depth rose significantly after two AZD1222 doses compared with day 0 and with MenACWY recipients. Because no samples from the day 14 peak response were available, repertoires could be characterized only after the peak T cell response. Participants were mostly white British and included more females than males, and it was suggested by the authors that clonal diversity may have been underestimated.

The CDR3 regions of human TCRbeta chains were analyzed by immunosequencing. In the original analysis: TCRs in the repertoires were compared against a reference library of SARS-CoV-2-specific TCRs that had been generated with the MIRA antigen-specificity platform. Breadth was defined as the fraction of unique TCRs that were SARS-CoV-2-associated. Depth was defined as the fraction of total T cells that were SARS-CoV-2-associated. Using the MIRA data, each spike-specific TCR was assigned both to the spike region to which the TCR was reactive and to a CD4 or CD8 class. Log10-transformed breadth and depth values were compared by one-way ANOVA with Sidak's multiple comparisons tests. TCRdb carries this immuneACCESS record with in-frame sequences only. Its versions omit some clonotypes, under half of them owing to an unresolved V gene in the studies checked, with the rest unexplained. V, J and clone size derive from that table, while D and trimming were established from the DNA sequence. Present in this sample are 120,000 or so clones, about 89% of which were seen just once. Under 35% of the sample comes from the top ten.

The sample's time point, from its label and the paper: baseline before first vaccination. The vaccinee samples were drawn from two UK trials, COV001 and COV002, one of which was a single-blind randomized controlled phase 2/3 trial testing AZD1222 (ChAdOx1 nCoV-19) in healthy adults. Trial participant PBMC samples were collected at day 0 and day 28 after the second dose for TCRbeta chain sequencing. The germline V gene (reference sequence) yields LNHNV for CDR1 and YYDKDF for CDR2. V and J are truncated by 5 bases and 3 bases respectively, leaving an intervening sequence of 18 bases. Taken from cysteine to phenylalanine, the CDR3 has 16 residues. Only the CDR3 DNA stays, 48 bases, in frame from base 1.

This receptor was taken from an adult in good health. Recombination connected TRBV15 to TRBJ2-3; D gene: possibly TRBD2, on 7 matching bases. This material consisted of peripheral blood, taken on day 0 of AZD1222 vaccination. The DNA is TGTGCCACCAGCGACGCGGGGGCAGGCCTAACAGATACGCAGTATTTT. Translation gives CATSDAGAGLTDTQYF. Outside the CDR3, residues come from the reference TRBV15 and TRBJ2-3 proteins, so the full variable domain is: DAMVIQNPRYQVTQFGKPVTLSCSQTLNHNVMYWYQQKSSQAPKLLFHYYDKDFNNEADTPDNFQSRRPNTSFCFLDIRSPGLGDTAMYLCATSDAGAGLTDTQYFGPGTRLTVL.